The rows below give T cell receptor beta chains drawn from one sample of a study of cytomegalovirus exposure and HLA in healthy donors. Here immunoSEQ multiplex PCR was the method, and the copy in TCRdb shows in-frame clones only, minus some. The sample consists of around 130,000 clones, around 72% of them appearing once. Sequencing was carried out using PBMCs. The source of these receptors is a human donor in good health. CDR3s include the opening cysteine and the closing phenylalanine or tryptophan. The order of the fields is J gene, clone size, D gene, V gene, CDR3 length, CDR3 protein, CDR3 DNA. The D gene is left open where the match is weak. Clone size is not always given. Where it is, it says once, few, many or a class for expanded clones.

TRBJ2-3 | . | TRBD1 | TRBV30 | 18 | CACIFRDRIPVITDTQYF | TGTGCCTGCATATTCCGGGACAGGATCCCTGTAATCACAGATACGCAGTATTTT
TRBJ1-2 | few | . | TRBV18 | 14 | CASSPSTGQTGYTF | TGTGCCAGCTCGCCTAGTACAGGGCAAACTGGCTACACCTTC
TRBJ2-6 | . | TRBD1 | TRBV5-6 | 18 | CASSEPGQLLPGANVLTF | TGTGCCAGCAGCGAACCGGGACAGTTGTTGCCTGGGGCCAACGTCCTGACTTTC
TRBJ1-2 | . | TRBD1 | TRBV27 | 15 | CASSLRADRGYGYTF | TGTGCCAGCAGTTTAAGGGCCGACAGGGGCTATGGCTACACCTTC
TRBJ2-1 | few | TRBD1 | TRBV5-6 | 18 | CASIRGRDRGPLHNEQFF | TGTGCCAGCATACGGGGGAGGGACAGGGGGCCTTTGCACAATGAGCAGTTCTTC
TRBJ1-5 | . | . | TRBV5-5 | 15 | CASSLEQGSNQPQHF | TGTGCCAGCAGCTTGGAACAGGGTAGCAATCAGCCCCAGCATTTT
TRBJ2-3 | . | . | TRBV7-7 | 13 | CASSFGQGDTQYF | TGTGCTAGCAGCTTTGGGCAGGGAGATACGCAGTATTTT
TRBJ1-2 | . | . | TRBV2 | 14 | CASRQENPDYGYTF | TGTGCCAGCAGACAGGAAAACCCGGACTATGGCTACACCTTC
TRBJ2-5 | . | . | TRBV2 | 16 | CASSALGGGALETQYF | TGTGCCAGCAGTGCACTTGGAGGGGGGGCCTTAGAGACCCAGTACTTC
TRBJ1-6 | once | . | TRBV5-6 | 16 | CASSPISGKGNSPLHF | TGTGCCAGCAGTCCCATCTCAGGGAAGGGTAATTCACCCCTCCACTTT
TRBJ1-1 | once | . | TRBV21-1 | 16 | CASSYGRGTGDTEAFF | TGTGCCAGCAGCTACGGGCGAGGGACAGGGGACACTGAAGCTTTCTTT
TRBJ1-6 | few | . | TRBV27 | 17 | CASSLRSESSYNSPLHF | TGTGCCAGCAGTTTACGATCCGAGAGCTCCTATAATTCACCCCTCCACTTT
TRBJ2-2 | . | TRBD2 | TRBV6-5 | 15 | CASSYWGGNTGELFF | TGTGCCAGCAGTTACTGGGGGGGGAACACCGGGGAGCTGTTTTTT
TRBJ2-2 | . | . | TRBV7-9 | 16 | CASSDRDLGSTGELFF | TGTGCCAGCAGCGATAGGGATCTGGGGAGCACCGGGGAGCTGTTTTTT
TRBJ2-5 | . | . | TRBV7-7 | 12 | CASSPTTGTQYF | TGTGCCAGCAGCCCTACCACGGGGACCCAGTACTTC
TRBJ1-3 | . | TRBD1 | TRBV4-3 | 14 | CASSRQGHGNTIYF | TGCGCCAGCAGCCGACAGGGTCACGGAAACACCATATATTTT
TRBJ2-1 | few | TRBD1 | TRBV27 | 14 | CASTYWTGNNEQFF | TGTGCCAGCACCTATTGGACAGGAAACAATGAGCAGTTCTTC
TRBJ1-4 | . | . | TRBV19 | 17 | CASSIDLTGLSSRKLFF | TGTGCCAGTAGTATAGACTTGACGGGACTCTCCAGCAGAAAACTGTTTTTT
TRBJ2-7 | . | TRBD1 | TRBV2 | 14 | CASRGLRGRIEQYF | TGTGCCAGCAGGGGCCTCAGGGGGCGCATCGAGCAGTACTTC
TRBJ1-1 | . | . | TRBV7-2 | 16 | CASTHPGGLLHTEAFF | TGTGCCAGCACCCATCCTGGGGGACTCTTGCACACTGAAGCTTTCTTT
TRBJ2-3 | . | TRBD2 | TRBV23-1 | 21 | CASSHYGKTGTSGGFTDTQYF | TGCGCCAGCAGTCATTATGGGAAAACCGGGACTAGCGGGGGGTTCACAGATACGCAGTATTTT
TRBJ2-7 | few | . | TRBV5-6 | 13 | CASSLWAAYEQYF | TGTGCCAGCAGCTTGTGGGCCGCCTACGAGCAGTACTTC
TRBJ2-1 | . | TRBD1 | TRBV7-2 | 17 | CASSSRTGLSSYNEQFF | TGTGCCAGCAGCTCAAGGACAGGCCTCAGCTCCTACAATGAGCAGTTCTTC
TRBJ2-2 | . | TRBD2 | TRBV7-8 | 19 | CASSSSRLAGGPRTGELFF | TGTGCCAGCAGCTCCTCCAGACTAGCGGGAGGGCCGAGAACCGGGGAGCTGTTTTTT
TRBJ2-1 | . | TRBD1 | TRBV6-6 | 16 | CASSLTGGNDYNEQFF | TGTGCCAGCAGTCTAACAGGGGGCAACGACTACAATGAGCAGTTCTTC
TRBJ2-7 | . | TRBD1 | TRBV30 | 13 | CAWTGGPTYEQYF | TGTGCCTGGACAGGGGGCCCAACCTACGAGCAGTACTTC